The 21 T cell receptor beta chains below all came from one sample that was sequenced in a study of CD8 T cells in Susac syndrome. A quantity of roughly 0.5 to 1 ug RNA underwent reverse transcription using random hexamers. Via MiXCR, TCRdb re-called the immunoSEQ multiplex PCR reads, giving one row per CDR3 protein. The sample has around 150,000 distinct CDR3 sequences; about 94% are singletons. The specimen sequenced was CD4+ T cells from PBMCs. The receptors shown here come from a human donor in good health.

The chain carries TRBV18 and TRBJ1-6, with D possibly TRBD1 on 5 matching bases. Germline lookup yields CDR1 KGHSH and CDR2 LQKENI. The CDR3 has 15 amino acids. Between the trimmed V and J ends, which lost 3 bases and 6 bases, there was a span of 12 bases. DNA for the CDR3: TGTGCCAGCTCACCCCAGGGAAGTGGTAATTCACCCCTCCACTTT. Translated: CASSPQGSGNSPLHF.

J is TRBJ1-4 and V is TRBV3-1; 10 positions match TRBD1. The trim removed 1 base at V and 8 bases at J, leaving 7 bases unmatched. Per the germline V gene, CDR1 is LGHDT and CDR2 is YNNKEL (reference sequence). The CDR3 has 16 residues. The CDR3 region has the DNA TGTGCCAGCAGCCAAGGGGCCGGGACAGGGGTCGAAAAACTGTTTTTT. Its translation: CASSQGAGTGVEKLFF.

This rearrangement joins TRBV6-6 to TRBJ1-5, with D perhaps TRBD1 (5 bases). Per the germline V gene, CDR1 is MNHNY and CDR2 is SVGAGI (reference sequence). Between the trimmed V and J ends, which lost 6 bases and 6 bases, there was a span of 12 bases. This CDR3 is 13 amino acids long. CDR3 nucleotide sequence: TGTGCCAGCAGACCCGAAGGGGCTCAGCCCCAGCATTTT. Translating gives CASRPEGAQPQHF.

V and J are TRBV29-1 and TRBJ1-6; D is ambiguous. Germline values: CDR1 SQVTM, CDR2 ANQGSEA. V shed 5 bases and J shed 2 bases, with 13 bases lying between them. The CDR3 sequence is 15 residues long. The CDR3 loop reads CSVRLTSTYNSPLHF. CDR3 DNA sequence: TGCAGCGTTCGGCTCACAAGCACCTATAATTCACCCCTCCACTTT.

This rearrangement joins TRBV5-1 to TRBJ2-1, with 7 bases lining up with TRBD1. The CDR3 covers 14 residues. The germline V gene has CDR1 SGHRS and CDR2 YFSETQ. J gave up 4 bases and V 2 bases, and 3 bases lay outside the gene matches. The CDR3 DNA sequence: TGCGCCAGCAGCTTACAGGGGCGATACAATGAGCAGTTCTTC. It codes for CASSLQGRYNEQFF.

This chain's CDR3 is CASSHPVAAGATQYF. The CDR3 DNA reads TGTGCCAGCAGTCACCCTGTGGCAGCGGGTGCTACGCAGTATTTT. The chain has TRBV6-5 and TRBJ2-3; D is perhaps TRBD2 (6 bases). The germline V gene has CDR1 MNHEY and CDR2 SVGAGI. The CDR3 contains 15 residues. V dropped 5 bases and J dropped 8 bases, with 20 bases sitting between them.

The chain joins TRBV5-4 to TRBJ1-3, with TRBD1 matching over 8 bases. The CDR3 is 15 residues long. J was trimmed by 3 bases and V by 4 bases; bases with no gene match: 6. Germline V gene lookup returns CDR1 SGHNT and CDR2 YYREEE (reference sequence). The CDR3 reads CASSTPTGDGNTIYF. CDR3 nucleotide sequence: TGTGCCAGCAGCACCCCGACAGGGGATGGAAACACCATATATTTT.

The chain is built from TRBV29-1 and TRBJ2-1; D is unresolved. Trimming shortened V by 7 bases and J by 1 base, and 14 bases separated the two germline ends. The CDR3 sequence is 14 residues long. Per the germline V gene, CDR1 is SQVTM and CDR2 is ANQGSEA. CDR3 amino acids: CSASKELSYNEQFF. The CDR3 bases are TGCAGCGCCTCCAAGGAACTGTCCTACAATGAGCAGTTCTTC.

The rearrangement uses TRBV20-1 and TRBJ2-7; 8 bases are a match to TRBD1. CDR1 and CDR2 from the germline V gene are DFQATT and SNEGSKA (reference sequence). The CDR3 consists of 15 residues. Trimming at V came to 1 base and at J to 3 bases, leaving 8 bases not matched to a gene. CDR3 sequence (DNA): TGCAGTGCTAGAGGTGGGACAGGCGCCCTCTACGAGCAGTACTTC. Translating it yields CSARGGTGALYEQYF.

V is TRBV10-3 and J is TRBJ2-3; D uncertain. Trimming took 4 bases from V and 0 from J, leaving 14 bases between them. This CDR3 has 16 residues. Germline CDR1 is ENHRY and CDR2 is SYGVKD. The CDR3 bases are TGTGCCATCAGTGTGTCCGTCTTCTCTAGCACAGATACGCAGTATTTT. Translation gives CAISVSVFSSTDTQYF.

Here the CDR3 DNA reads TGCAGTGCTAGTCCCGGGACTAGCGGGGGGCCATTATACAATGAGCAGTTCTTC. It codes for CSASPGTSGGPLYNEQFF. The chain employs TRBV20-1 and TRBJ2-1, with 15 bases lining up with TRBD2. The CDR3 extends over 18 amino acids. Germline CDR1 and CDR2: DFQATT and SNEGSKA (reference sequence). The V and J ends lost 3 bases and 4 bases, in that order; junction bases with no gene match: 10.

This chain uses TRBV6-6 with TRBJ2-7, with 10 bases identical to TRBD1. The CDR3 is 14 residues long. Germline lookup yields CDR1 MNHNY and CDR2 SVGAGI (reference sequence). Trimming took 4 bases from V and 4 from J; bases not matched to a gene: 4. The CDR3 DNA reads TGTGCCAGCAGTTTGACAGGGGGCGAATACGAGCAGTACTTC. It translates to CASSLTGGEYEQYF.

The chain joins TRBV9 to TRBJ1-1; the D gene is possibly TRBD1 (5 bases). Trimming took off 3 bases at V and 3 bases at J, with 9 bases between the two ends. The CDR3 length is 13 residues. CDR1 SGDLS and CDR2 YYNGEE come from the germline V gene. In DNA, the CDR3 is TGTGCCAGCAGCGCTAGAGGGGACACTGAAGCTTTCTTT. Amino acid sequence: CASSARGDTEAFF.

The J gene is TRBJ2-1, the V gene TRBV5-1; D uncertain. Deletions cut 6 bases from V and 2 bases from J, with 9 bases between. CDR1 and CDR2 from the germline V gene are SGHRS and YFSETQ. The CDR3 totals 13 residues. The CDR3 reads CASKVTAYNEQFF. The CDR3 nucleotides read TGCGCCAGCAAGGTCACAGCCTACAATGAGCAGTTCTTC.

The chain is built from TRBV29-1 and TRBJ1-1; D perhaps matches TRBD1 (6 bases). This CDR3 has 17 residues. V dropped 0 bases and J dropped 2 bases, with 19 bases sitting between them. The germline CDR1 and CDR2 sequences are SQVTM and ANQGSEA. The chain's CDR3 is CSVEDRGRGGGNTEAFF. CDR3 DNA sequence: TGCAGCGTTGAAGATAGAGGTCGGGGAGGGGGAAACACTGAAGCTTTCTTT.

V and J are TRBV6-1 and TRBJ1-5; 8 bases agree with TRBD1. V shed 4 bases, J shed 6 bases, and the junction held 8 bases outside the gene matches. The germline V gene has CDR1 MNHNS and CDR2 SASEGT. The CDR3 loop spans 15 amino acids. The DNA for the CDR3 is TGTGCCAGCAGTGCGGACAGGGAAAGGAGTCAGCCCCAGCATTTT. Protein sequence: CASSADRERSQPQHF.

The chain employs TRBV20-1 and TRBJ1-1; D gene unclear. Germline CDR1 DFQATT, CDR2 SNEGSKA (reference sequence). This CDR3 is 11 amino acids long. V shed 3 bases and J shed 6 bases, with 8 bases lying between them. The CDR3 bases are TGCAGTGCTAGTTTTAGGGCTGAAGCTTTCTTT. Protein: CSASFRAEAFF.

J is TRBJ2-1 and V is TRBV5-1, with 13 bases aligning to TRBD2. Trimming removed 8 bases from V and 3 bases from J; junction bases left unmatched: 8. The CDR3 sequence is 16 residues long. Germline assignment: CDR1 SGHRS and CDR2 YFSETQ. CDR3 DNA sequence: TGCGCCAGTACTAGCGGGGGGGCCTCCCTCTACAATGAGCAGTTCTTC. Its translation: CASTSGGASLYNEQFF. Using reference TRBV5-1 and TRBJ2-1 for the parts outside the CDR3, the full variable domain is KAGVTQTPRYLIKTRGQQVTLSCSPISGHRSVSWYQQTPGQGLQFLFEYFSETQRNKGNFPGRFSGRQFSNSRSEMNVSTLELGDSALYLCASTSGGASLYNEQFFGPGTRLTVL.

This sequence joins TRBV28 and TRBJ1-2; D remains unclear. V was shortened by 4 bases and J by 2 bases, with 5 bases between the two germline ends. There are 12 residues in the CDR3. Germline V CDR1 and CDR2: MDHEN, SYDVKM. The DNA of the CDR3 is TGTGCCAGCAGTTGGACCAACTATGGCTACACCTTC. It is translated as CASSWTNYGYTF.

The rearrangement uses TRBV20-1 and TRBJ2-5; D unresolved. V was clipped by 5 bases and J by 5 bases, with 12 bases between them. There are 12 residues in the CDR3. Germline V gives CDR1 DFQATT, CDR2 SNEGSKA (reference sequence). CDR3 sequence reads: CSAPDLGETQYF. CDR3 DNA: TGCAGTGCTCCAGACTTAGGGGAGACCCAGTACTTC.

The V call is TRBV6-6, the J call TRBJ2-4, with 9 bases identical to TRBD1. V gave up 8 bases and J gave up 1 base; unmatched junction bases: 9. The V gene's germline CDR1 is MNHNY and CDR2 SVGAGI (reference sequence). The CDR3 totals 16 residues. The CDR3 DNA reads TGTGCCAGCGGCTCCCCACAGGGGGCTGCCAAAAACATTCAGTACTTC. Translated: CASGSPQGAAKNIQYF.